The 21 T cell receptor beta chains below were found in one sample sequenced in a study of T cells in Graves' hyperthyroidism and ophthalmopathy. What was amplified from RNA transcripts were TCR beta CDR3 regions. A first-round RT-PCR of the TCR CDR3 used the HTBI primer set. MiXCR, run by TCRdb on the multiplex PCR reads, gives a single entry per CDR3 protein. Of 280,000 or so distinct CDR3 sequences in the sample, roughly 15% were seen once. Sequenced sample: blood. These receptor sequences come from a woman aged 50 to 65 with Graves' hyperthyroidism that later progressed to Graves' ophthalmopathy.

Many counts were recorded for this clonotype. The chain links TRBV27 to TRBJ1-2, with TRBD1 matching over 8 bases. The germline CDR1 and CDR2 sequences are MNHEY and SMNVEV (reference sequence). The CDR3 consists of 14 residues. Trimming cost V 0 bases and J 7 bases; bases outside gene matches: 4. CDR3 nucleotide sequence: TGTGCCAGCAGTTTATCGACAGGGGTTTTTGGCTACACCTTC. Translation: CASSLSTGVFGYTF.

The sample holds many counts of this clonotype. The genes are TRBV30 and TRBJ1-2; no definite D call. Trimming shortened V by 0 bases and J by 6 bases, and 14 bases separated the two germline ends. The length of the CDR3 is 14 residues. CDR1 and CDR2 from the germline V gene are GTSNPN and SVGIG (reference sequence). In DNA form, the CDR3 reads TGTGCCTGGAGTGTACGCCAGGAAAGCAATGGCTACACCTTC. It is translated as CAWSVRQESNGYTF.

Many counts were recorded for this clonotype. The chain couples TRBV7-9 to TRBJ1-2; D ambiguous. Germline CDR1 and CDR2: SEHNR and FQNEAQ (reference sequence). This CDR3 has 16 amino acids. The V end was cut by 6 bases, the J end by 4 bases, with 21 bases between. The CDR3 sequence is CASRKSDGRPPYGYTF. CDR3 bases: TGTGCCAGCAGAAAGTCGGATGGCAGGCCACCCTATGGCTACACCTTC.

As concerns this clonotype: A much larger clone differs from this one at a single base, so this may be a read error. V is TRBV5-5 and J is TRBJ2-1, with no clear D. Germline V lookup: CDR1 SGHKS, CDR2 YYEKEE (reference sequence). The CDR3 is 13 residues long. CDR3 region: CASSLGASPEQLF. CDR3 sequence (DNA): TGTGCCAGCAGCTTAGGTGCGTCACCTGAGCAGCTCTTC.

This clonotype was detected only a few times. The V and J genes are TRBV20-1 and TRBJ2-2; D may be TRBD2 (5 bases). This CDR3 has 15 residues. Trimming removed 2 bases from V and 6 bases from J, with 16 bases in between. CDR1 DFQATT and CDR2 SNEGSKA come from the germline V gene (reference sequence). The CDR3, as DNA: TGCAGTGCTAGAATGGGTGGGAGTGGGGCCGGGGAGCTGTTTTTT. Its protein product is CSARMGGSGAGELFF.

This clonotype was recorded many times. The chain employs TRBV30 and TRBJ2-5, with a weak D call TRBD2 (6 bases). Trimming removed 0 bases at V and 5 bases at J, with 16 bases between. The CDR3 spans 15 residues. CDR1 GTSNPN and CDR2 SVGIG come from the germline V gene (reference sequence). The CDR3 sequence: CAWSVGGGRRETQYF. The CDR3 DNA is TGTGCCTGGAGTGTCGGTGGAGGGCGGCGGGAGACCCAGTACTTC.

V usage is TRBV5-6 and J usage is TRBJ1-5; the D is unclear. The CDR3 has 14 amino acids. Germline CDR1 SGHDT, CDR2 YYEEEE. V was trimmed by 2 bases and J by 4 bases, leaving 10 bases between them. As DNA, the CDR3 is TGTGCCAGCAGCTTAGTAGGGCCTAATCAGCCCCAGCATTTT. This gives the protein CASSLVGPNQPQHF.

The rearrangement joins TRBV7-9 to TRBJ1-2; D might be TRBD1 (6 bases). V lost 5 bases to trimming and J lost 3 bases, with 10 bases between them. The CDR3 has 13 amino acids. The germline V gene has CDR1 SEHNR and CDR2 FQNEAQ (reference sequence). CDR3 DNA sequence: TGTGCCAGCAGCCCGGGACATGACTATGGCTACACCTTC. This translates into CASSPGHDYGYTF.

Only a few counts were recorded for this clonotype. The rearrangement uses TRBV5-6 and TRBJ2-5; 14 bases match TRBD2. Trimming removed 5 bases from V and 6 bases from J; junction bases left unmatched: 9. CDR3 size: 16 residues. In germline, CDR1 is SGHDT, CDR2 YYEEEE. CDR3 coding DNA: TGTGCCAGCAGTTTACCGGGACTAGCGGGAGTAAAGACCCAGTACTTC. It codes for CASSLPGLAGVKTQYF.

This clonotype was seen repeatedly, ten times or more. This rearrangement joins TRBV7-8 to TRBJ2-3, with D possibly called TRBD1 or TRBD2 (5 bases each). The CDR3 runs 14 residues. V was pared by 5 bases and J by 4 bases, with 13 bases between. Germline CDR1 is SGHVS and CDR2 is FQNEAQ. This CDR3 reads CASSPLRGPDTQYF. CDR3 bases: TGTGCCAGCAGCCCCTTGAGGGGACCAGATACGCAGTATTTT.

This clonotype was observed at least ten times. The chain links TRBV20-1 to TRBJ2-3; D might be TRBD2 (6 bases). V was pared by 3 bases and J by 0 bases, with 16 bases between. This CDR3 has 16 residues. The germline gives CDR1 DFQATT, CDR2 SNEGSKA (reference sequence). Written as DNA, the CDR3 is TGCAGTGCTAGTATAGTGGGACGGGGGAGCACAGATACGCAGTATTTT. This encodes CSASIVGRGSTDTQYF.

The table lists this clonotype with many counts. The chain joins TRBV18 to TRBJ2-5; D is unclear. V shed 0 bases and J shed 2 bases, with 7 bases lying between them. The germline V gene encodes CDR1 KGHSH and CDR2 LQKENI. This CDR3 has 14 residues. The CDR3, as DNA: TGTGCCAGCTCACCACCGCAGGCGCAAGAGACCCAGTACTTC. It encodes CASSPPQAQETQYF.

This clonotype was found many times. This chain uses TRBV30 with TRBJ2-7; D may correspond to TRBD1 or TRBD2 (5 bases each). V was clipped by 3 bases and J by 0 bases, with 12 bases between them. CDR1 is GTSNPN and CDR2 is SVGIG in the germline V gene (reference sequence). This CDR3 region has 14 residues. CDR3 sequence: CAWRPGPHSYEQYF. The CDR3 DNA follows: TGTGCCTGGAGGCCGGGACCACACTCCTACGAGCAGTACTTC. Combining the CDR3 with reference TRBV30 and TRBJ2-7 gives the whole variable domain SQTIHQWPATLVQPVGSPLSLECTVEGTSNPNLYWYRQAAGRGLQLLFYSVGIGQISSEVPQNLSASRPQDRQFILSSKKLLLSDSGFYLCAWRPGPHSYEQYFGPGTRLTVT.

In its sample, this clonotype was seen many times. The genes are TRBV28 and TRBJ1-6; D is undetermined. Per germline, CDR1 MDHEN and CDR2 SYDVKM. The V gene lost 4 bases and the J gene lost 13 bases, with 17 bases spanning the gap. This CDR3 comprises 14 residues. The CDR3: CASSSSWELKPLHF. In DNA form, the CDR3 reads TGTGCCAGCAGTTCCTCCTGGGAGCTCAAGCCCCTCCACTTT.

This clonotype has at least ten counts. The gene calls are TRBV30 and TRBJ2-1, with a possible D match to TRBD2 (5 bases). The germline gives CDR1 GTSNPN, CDR2 SVGIG (reference sequence). The CDR3 contains 13 residues. V was pared by 4 bases and J by 7 bases, with 14 bases between. The CDR3, as DNA: TGTGCCTGGATCGGACTCGGGTTAAATGAGCAGTTCTTC. Encoded protein: CAWIGLGLNEQFF. Full variable domain (remainder filled in from reference TRBV30 and TRBJ2-1): SQTIHQWPATLVQPVGSPLSLECTVEGTSNPNLYWYRQAAGRGLQLLFYSVGIGQISSEVPQNLSASRPQDRQFILSSKKLLLSDSGFYLCAWIGLGLNEQFFGPGTRLTVL.

Ten or more counts support this clonotype. V is TRBV20-1 and J is TRBJ2-7, with 7 bases that match TRBD1. Germline lookup yields CDR1 DFQATT and CDR2 SNEGSKA (reference sequence). The CDR3 runs 16 residues. J was trimmed by 0 bases and V by 4 bases; bases with no gene match: 12. The CDR3 is CSATGIRGQASYEQYF. In DNA form, the CDR3 reads TGCAGTGCTACAGGTATTCGAGGACAGGCCTCCTACGAGCAGTACTTC.

V is TRBV11-3 and J is TRBJ2-1; TRBD2 aligns across 11 bases. Germline assignment: CDR1 SGHNT and CDR2 YENEEA. V was clipped by 3 bases and J by 1 base; unmatched bases: 17. This CDR3 is 21 amino acids long. The CDR3 loop reads CASSLTGETSGDLPSYNEQFF. The CDR3 DNA sequence: TGTGCCAGCAGCTTGACAGGGGAGACTAGCGGGGATCTTCCTTCCTACAATGAGCAGTTCTTC.

This clonotype came up many times. This chain connects TRBV28 to TRBJ2-2; D not certain. Looked up from germline, CDR1 is MDHEN and CDR2 is SYDVKM. Trimming removed 5 bases at V and 4 bases at J, with 8 bases between. CDR3 length equals 13 residues. CDR3 protein: CASSLGITGELFF. The CDR3 DNA reads as TGTGCCAGCAGTCTGGGAATCACCGGGGAGCTGTTTTTT. The full variable domain, completed using reference TRBV28 and TRBJ2-2, is DVKVTQSSRYLVKRTGEKVFLECVQDMDHENMFWYRQDPGLGLRLIYFSYDVKMKEKGDIPEGYSVSREKKERFSLILESASTNQTSMYLCASSLGITGELFFGEGSRLTVL.

This clonotype was picked up a small number of times. The chain recombines TRBV6-1 with TRBJ1-1; D uncertain. This CDR3 spans 12 amino acids. The germline V gene encodes CDR1 MNHNS and CDR2 SASEGT. Between the trimmed V and J ends, which lost 7 bases and 1 base, there was a span of 7 bases. The CDR3 sequence is CASTDGNTEAFF. The CDR3 DNA is TGTGCCAGCACTGACGGGAACACTGAAGCTTTCTTT.

This clonotype was seen ten or more times. The chain has TRBV2 and TRBJ1-5; 10 bases agree with TRBD1. After removal of 8 bases from V and 0 bases from J, the junction contained 7 bases not matched to a gene. Per germline, CDR1 SNHLY and CDR2 FYNNEI. This CDR3 is 16 amino acids long. Here the CDR3 reads CASDRGHAGSNQPQHF. CDR3 nucleotide sequence: TGTGCCAGCGACAGGGGGCACGCAGGTAGCAATCAGCCCCAGCATTTT.

The chain joins TRBV5-4 to TRBJ1-2; 9 bases map to TRBD1. The V segment lost 5 bases and the J segment 6 bases; nucleotides outside the gene matches: 5. From germline, CDR1 is SGHNT and CDR2 YYREEE (reference sequence). The CDR3 covers 13 residues. The CDR3 nucleotides are TGTGCCAGCAGGAGGACAGGGGTTGATGGCTACACCTTC. Residues: CASRRTGVDGYTF.